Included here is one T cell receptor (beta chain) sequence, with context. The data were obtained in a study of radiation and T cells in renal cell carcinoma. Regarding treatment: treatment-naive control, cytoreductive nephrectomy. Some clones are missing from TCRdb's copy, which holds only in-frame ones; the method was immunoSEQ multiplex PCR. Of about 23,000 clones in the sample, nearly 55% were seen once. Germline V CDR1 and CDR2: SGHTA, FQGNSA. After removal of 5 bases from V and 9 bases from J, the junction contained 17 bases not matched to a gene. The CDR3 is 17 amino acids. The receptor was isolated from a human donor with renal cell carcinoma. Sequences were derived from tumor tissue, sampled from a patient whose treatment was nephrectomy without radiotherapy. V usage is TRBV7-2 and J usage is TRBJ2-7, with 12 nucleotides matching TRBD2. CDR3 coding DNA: TGTGCCAGCAGCCGACGACTAGCGGGGGCGTTACCTACGGTGCAGTACTTC. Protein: CASSRRLAGALPTVQYF. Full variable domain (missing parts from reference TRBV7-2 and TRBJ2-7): GAGVSQSPSNKVTEKGKDVELRCDPISGHTALYWYRQSLGQGLEFLIYFQGNSAPDKSGLPSDRFSAERTGGSVSTLTIQRTQQEDSAVYLCASSRRLAGALPTVQYFGPGTRLTVT.